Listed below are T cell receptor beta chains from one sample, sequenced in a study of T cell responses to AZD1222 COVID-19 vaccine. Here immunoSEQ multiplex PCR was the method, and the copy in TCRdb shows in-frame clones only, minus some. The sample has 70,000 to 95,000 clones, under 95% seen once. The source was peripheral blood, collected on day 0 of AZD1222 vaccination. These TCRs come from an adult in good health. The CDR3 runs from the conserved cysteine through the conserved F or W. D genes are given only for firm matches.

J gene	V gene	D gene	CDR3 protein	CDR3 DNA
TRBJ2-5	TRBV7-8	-	CASSLIITETQYF	TGTGCCAGCAGCTTAATTATCACAGAGACCCAGTACTTC
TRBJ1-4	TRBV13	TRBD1	CASSGQGQGDEKLFF	TGTGCCAGCAGCGGACAGGGTCAAGGAGATGAAAAACTGTTTTTT
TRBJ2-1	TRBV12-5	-	CASGPFGNEQFF	TGTGCTAGTGGACCGTTCGGTAATGAGCAGTTCTTC
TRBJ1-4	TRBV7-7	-	CASSPEGLVPTASEKLFF	TGTGCCAGCAGCCCTGAGGGGCTGGTACCGACAGCGTCTGAAAAACTGTTTTTT
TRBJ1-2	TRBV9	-	CASRATDYGYTF	TGTGCCAGCAGGGCGACAGACTATGGCTACACCTTC
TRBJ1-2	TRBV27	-	CASRGLGTDGYTF	TGTGCCAGCAGGGGCCTCGGGACGGATGGCTACACCTTC
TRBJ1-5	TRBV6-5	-	CASRLDGNQPQHF	TGTGCCAGCAGACTAGACGGCAATCAGCCCCAGCATTTT
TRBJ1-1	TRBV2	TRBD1	CASSGGQGKVAEAFF	TGTGCCAGCAGTGGGGGACAGGGTAAGGTCGCTGAAGCTTTCTTT
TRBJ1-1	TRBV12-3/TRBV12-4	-	CASRLILNTEAFF	TGTGCCAGCAGATTAATATTGAACACTGAAGCTTTCTTT
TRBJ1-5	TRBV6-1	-	CASSEVSGYNQPQHF	TGTGCCAGCAGTGAAGTCAGCGGGTACAATCAGCCCCAGCATTTT
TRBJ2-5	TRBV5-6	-	CASSPTVRETQYF	TGTGCCAGCAGTCCGACAGTCCGAGAGACCCAGTACTTC
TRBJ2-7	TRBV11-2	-	CASSLAGVSYEQYF	TGTGCCAGCAGCTTAGCGGGGGTTTCCTACGAGCAGTACTTC
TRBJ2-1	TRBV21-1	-	CASSKALDRGSYNEQFF	TGTGCCAGCAGCAAAGCGCTCGACAGGGGTTCCTACAATGAGCAGTTCTTC
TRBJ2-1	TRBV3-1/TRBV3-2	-	CASSQGRVYNEQFF	TGTGCCAGCAGCCAAGGGCGAGTTTACAATGAGCAGTTCTTC
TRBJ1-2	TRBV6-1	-	CASSEASPSGPGHGYTF	TGTGCCAGCAGTGAAGCTTCCCCCTCGGGGCCGGGCCATGGCTACACCTTC
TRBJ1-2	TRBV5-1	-	CASSLQLANYGYTF	TGCGCCAGCAGTCTTCAGCTAGCTAACTATGGCTACACCTTC
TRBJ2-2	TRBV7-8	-	CASSSWSSTGELFF	TGTGCCAGCAGCTCGTGGAGTTCCACCGGGGAGCTGTTTTTT
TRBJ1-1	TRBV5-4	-	CASSSPLQGNTEAFF	TGTGCCAGCAGCTCTCCGCTACAGGGGAACACTGAAGCTTTCTTT
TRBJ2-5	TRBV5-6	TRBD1	CASSLGTGDGGETQYF	TGTGCCAGCAGCTTGGGGACAGGGGATGGTGGAGAGACCCAGTACTTC
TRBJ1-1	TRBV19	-	CASSITAIMNTEAFF	TGTGCCAGTAGTATCACGGCAATCATGAACACTGAAGCTTTCTTT
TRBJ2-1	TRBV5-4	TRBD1	CASSYDLGTGFF	TGTGCCAGCAGCTACGATTTAGGGACAGGTTTCTTC
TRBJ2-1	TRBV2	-	CASSSGPGRTYNEQFF	TGTGCCAGCAGCTCCGGGCCCGGGCGAACCTACAATGAGCAGTTCTTC
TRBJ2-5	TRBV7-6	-	CASSSSGVTYQETQYF	TGTGCCAGCAGCTCTAGTGGGGTCACGTACCAAGAGACCCAGTACTTC
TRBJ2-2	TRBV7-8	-	CASSPETGELFF	TGTGCCAGCAGCCCAGAAACCGGGGAGCTGTTTTTT
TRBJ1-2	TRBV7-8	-	CASSLVRENYGYTF	TGTGCCAGCAGCTTAGTCAGGGAGAACTATGGCTACACCTTC
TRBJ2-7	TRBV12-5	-	CASGLSPYEQYF	TGTGCTAGTGGTTTGTCCCCGTACGAGCAGTACTTC
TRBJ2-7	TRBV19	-	CASSMLADAYEQYF	TGTGCCAGTAGTATGTTGGCCGACGCCTACGAGCAGTACTTC
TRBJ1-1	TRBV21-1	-	CASSRFPLNTEAFF	TGTGCCAGCAGCCGGTTCCCATTGAACACTGAAGCTTTCTTT